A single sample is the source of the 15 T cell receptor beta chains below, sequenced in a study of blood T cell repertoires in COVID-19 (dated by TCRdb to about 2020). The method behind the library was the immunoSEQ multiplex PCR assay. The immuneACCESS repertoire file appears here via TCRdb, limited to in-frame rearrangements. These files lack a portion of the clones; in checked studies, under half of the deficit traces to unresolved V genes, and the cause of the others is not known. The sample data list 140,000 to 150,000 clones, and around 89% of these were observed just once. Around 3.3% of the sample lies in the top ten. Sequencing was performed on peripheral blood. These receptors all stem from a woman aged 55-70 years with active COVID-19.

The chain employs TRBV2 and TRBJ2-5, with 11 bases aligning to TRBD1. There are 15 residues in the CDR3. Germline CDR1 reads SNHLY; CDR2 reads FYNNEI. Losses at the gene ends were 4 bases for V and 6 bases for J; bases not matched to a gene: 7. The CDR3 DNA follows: TGTGCCAGCAGTGTTCGGACAGGGGGCATAAAGACCCAGTACTTC. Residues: CASSVRTGGIKTQYF.

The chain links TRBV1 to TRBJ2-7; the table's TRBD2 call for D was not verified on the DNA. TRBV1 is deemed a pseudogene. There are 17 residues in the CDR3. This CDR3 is CTSNRRRELAGIYEQYF. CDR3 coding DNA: TGCACCAGCAATCGGAGAAGGGAACTAGCGGGGATCTACGAGCAGTACTTC.

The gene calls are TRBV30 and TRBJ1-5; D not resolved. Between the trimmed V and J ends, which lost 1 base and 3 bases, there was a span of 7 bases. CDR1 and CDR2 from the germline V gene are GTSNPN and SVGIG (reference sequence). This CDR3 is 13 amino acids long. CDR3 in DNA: TGTGCCTGGAGTGACTCATTCAATCAGCCCCAGCATTTT. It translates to CAWSDSFNQPQHF. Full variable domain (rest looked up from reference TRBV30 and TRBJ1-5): SQTIHQWPATLVQPVGSPLSLECTVEGTSNPNLYWYRQAAGRGLQLLFYSVGIGQISSEVPQNLSASRPQDRQFILSSKKLLLSDSGFYLCAWSDSFNQPQHFGDGTRLSIL.

The CDR3 region has the DNA TGTGCCAGCAGCTTGGGCGGGAACTACAATGAGCAGTTCTTC. Residues: CASSLGGNYNEQFF. This chain links TRBV11-2 with TRBJ2-1, with D tentatively TRBD2 (6 bases). Germline V gene sequence: CDR1 SGHAT, CDR2 FQNNGV. CDR3 size: 14 residues. Trimming left V 3 bases short and J 3 bases short, with 9 bases between. Combining the CDR3 with reference TRBV11-2 and TRBJ2-1 gives the whole variable domain EAGVAQSPRYKIIEKRQSVAFWCNPISGHATLYWYQQILGQGPKLLIQFQNNGVVDDSQLPKDRFSAERLKGVDSTLKIQPAKLEDSAVYLCASSLGGNYNEQFFGPGTRLTVL.

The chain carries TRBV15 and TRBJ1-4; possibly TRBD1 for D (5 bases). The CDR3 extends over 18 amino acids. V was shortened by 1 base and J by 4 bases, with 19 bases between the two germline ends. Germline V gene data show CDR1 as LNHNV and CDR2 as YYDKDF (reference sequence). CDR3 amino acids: CATSRVFAQGGSNEKLFF. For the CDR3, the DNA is TGTGCCACCAGCAGAGTGTTTGCGCAGGGCGGGAGTAATGAAAAACTGTTTTTT.

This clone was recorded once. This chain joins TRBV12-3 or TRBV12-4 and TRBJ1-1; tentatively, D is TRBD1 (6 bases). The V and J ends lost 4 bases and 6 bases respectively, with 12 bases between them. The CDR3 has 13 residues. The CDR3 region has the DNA TGTGCCAGCAGTTCGCAGGGGATCTCTGAAGCTTTCTTT. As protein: CASSSQGISEAFF.

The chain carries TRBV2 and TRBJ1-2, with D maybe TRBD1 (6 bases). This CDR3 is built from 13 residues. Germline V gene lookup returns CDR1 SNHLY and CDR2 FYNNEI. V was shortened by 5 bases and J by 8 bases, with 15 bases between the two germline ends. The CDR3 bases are TGTGCCAGCAGTACCAGGGGAATCGGCGGCTACACCTTC. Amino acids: CASSTRGIGGYTF. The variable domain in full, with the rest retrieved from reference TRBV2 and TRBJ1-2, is EPEVTQTPSHQVTQMGQEVILRCVPISNHLYFYWYRQILGQKVEFLVSFYNNEISEKSEIFDDQFSVERPDGSNFTLKIRSTKLEDSAMYFCASSTRGIGGYTFGSGTRLTVV.

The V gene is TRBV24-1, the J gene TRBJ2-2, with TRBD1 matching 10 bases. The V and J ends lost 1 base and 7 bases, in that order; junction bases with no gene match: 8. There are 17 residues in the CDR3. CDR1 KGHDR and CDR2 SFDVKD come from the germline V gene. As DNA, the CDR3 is TGTGCCACCAGTGATTTATTGGGACAGGGGAATAGCGGGGAGCTGTTTTTT. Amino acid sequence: CATSDLLGQGNSGELFF.

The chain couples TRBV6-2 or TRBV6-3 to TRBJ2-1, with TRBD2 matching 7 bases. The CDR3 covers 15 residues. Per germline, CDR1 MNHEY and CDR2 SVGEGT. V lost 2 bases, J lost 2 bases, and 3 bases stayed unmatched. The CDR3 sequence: CASSYGGGPYNEQFF. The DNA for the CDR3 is TGTGCCAGCAGTTACGGGGGAGGGCCCTACAATGAGCAGTTCTTC.

The CDR3 DNA follows: TGTGCCAGCAGCCAATCGGGGGGGTACCAAGAGACCCAGTACTTC. Protein sequence: CASSQSGGYQETQYF. This sequence joins TRBV3-1 (or the pseudogene TRBV3-2) and TRBJ2-5; TRBD2 matches 8 bases. CDR3 length: 15 residues. Losses at the gene ends were 2 bases for V and 0 bases for J; bases not matched to a gene: 2. Germline V lookup: CDR1 LGHDT, CDR2 YNNKEL (reference sequence).

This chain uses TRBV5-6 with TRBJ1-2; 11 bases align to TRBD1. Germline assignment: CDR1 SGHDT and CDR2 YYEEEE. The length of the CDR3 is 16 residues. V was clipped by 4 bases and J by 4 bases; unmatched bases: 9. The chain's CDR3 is CASSAWTGGFLYGYTF. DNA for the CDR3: TGTGCCAGCAGCGCCTGGACAGGGGGCTTTCTCTATGGCTACACCTTC.

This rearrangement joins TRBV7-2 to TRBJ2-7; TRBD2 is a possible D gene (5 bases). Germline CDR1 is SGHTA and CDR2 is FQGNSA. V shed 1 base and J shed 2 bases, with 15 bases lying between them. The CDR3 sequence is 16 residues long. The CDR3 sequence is CASSLVSGRQTYEQYF. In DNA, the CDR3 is TGTGCCAGCAGCTTAGTATCGGGGAGACAAACCTACGAGCAGTACTTC. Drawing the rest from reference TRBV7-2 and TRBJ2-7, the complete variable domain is GAGVSQSPSNKVTEKGKDVELRCDPISGHTALYWYRQSLGQGLEFLIYFQGNSAPDKSGLPSDRFSAERTGGSVSTLTIQRTQQEDSAVYLCASSLVSGRQTYEQYFGPGTRLTVT.

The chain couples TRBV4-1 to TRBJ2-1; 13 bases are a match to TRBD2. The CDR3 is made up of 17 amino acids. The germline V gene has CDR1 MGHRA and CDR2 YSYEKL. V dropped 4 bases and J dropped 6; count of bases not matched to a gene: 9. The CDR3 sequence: CASSLDPLAGGVNEQFF. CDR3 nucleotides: TGCGCCAGCAGCCTTGACCCACTAGCGGGGGGGGTCAATGAGCAGTTCTTC.

CDR3 in amino acids: CASSPPTGRNEQFF. The CDR3 DNA reads TGTGCCAGCAGCCCCCCGACAGGGAGAAATGAGCAGTTCTTC. The chain has TRBV7-8 and TRBJ2-1, with TRBD1 matching 7 bases. The V and J ends lost 5 bases and 7 bases, in that order; junction bases with no gene match: 8. The germline V gene encodes CDR1 SGHVS and CDR2 FQNEAQ. This CDR3 has 14 residues. The full variable domain, rest sourced from reference TRBV7-8 and TRBJ2-1, is GAGVSQSPRYKVAKRGQDVALRCDPISGHVSLFWYQQALGQGPEFLTYFQNEAQLDKSGLPSDRFFAERPEGSVSTLKIQRTQQEDSAVYLCASSPPTGRNEQFFGPGTRLTVL.

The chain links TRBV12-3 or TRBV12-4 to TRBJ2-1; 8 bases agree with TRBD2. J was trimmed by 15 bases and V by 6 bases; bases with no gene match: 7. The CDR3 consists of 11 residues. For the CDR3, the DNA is TGTGCCAGCAGGCTGGTAGCGGGACTGTTCTTC. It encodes CASRLVAGLFF.